This record concerns one T cell receptor (beta chain) sequence. The data are from a study of T cells after yellow fever vaccination. Turning to the study itself: Low-cell-number fractions underwent preparation using SMART-Seq v4 Ultra Low Input.

The study, taken as a whole, reports: Bulk-population clonotypes that are abundant could appear as contaminants in FACS-sorted repertoires. Subsequent to the booster, the majority of primary-vaccination clones reappeared (96% CD4, 88% CD8). There was a small share of clonotypes that showed up in both the CD4 and CD8 compartments.

The V gene end was trimmed by 5 bases and the J gene end by 5 bases; junction bases not matched to a gene: 15. The CDR3 has 17 amino acids. Germline V gene lookup returns CDR1 SGHTA and CDR2 FQGTGA. A single record per CDR3 protein comes from TCRdb applying MiXCR to the 5' RACE reads. The sample yields about 85,000 distinct CDR3 sequences, 13% seen once. The V gene is TRBV7-3, the J gene TRBJ1-5, with TRBD1 identical over 7 bases. The sample was CD8+ T cells not binding an NS4B(214-222) dextramer, sorted from PBMCs, taken roughly 20 days after the first yellow fever vaccination. This receptor was identified in a man aged 18-30 years who received the YFV17D yellow fever vaccine. The CDR3 is CASSHRWTGAEHQPQHF. CDR3 sequence (DNA): TGTGCCAGCAGCCATCGATGGACAGGCGCAGAACATCAGCCCCAGCATTTT. The entire variable domain, with the rest obtained from reference TRBV7-3 and TRBJ1-5, is as follows: GAGVSQTPSNKVTEKGKYVELRCDPISGHTALYWYRQSLGQGPEFLIYFQGTGAADDSGLPNDRFFAVRPEGSVSTLKIQRTERGDSAVYLCASSHRWTGAEHQPQHFGDGTRLSIL.